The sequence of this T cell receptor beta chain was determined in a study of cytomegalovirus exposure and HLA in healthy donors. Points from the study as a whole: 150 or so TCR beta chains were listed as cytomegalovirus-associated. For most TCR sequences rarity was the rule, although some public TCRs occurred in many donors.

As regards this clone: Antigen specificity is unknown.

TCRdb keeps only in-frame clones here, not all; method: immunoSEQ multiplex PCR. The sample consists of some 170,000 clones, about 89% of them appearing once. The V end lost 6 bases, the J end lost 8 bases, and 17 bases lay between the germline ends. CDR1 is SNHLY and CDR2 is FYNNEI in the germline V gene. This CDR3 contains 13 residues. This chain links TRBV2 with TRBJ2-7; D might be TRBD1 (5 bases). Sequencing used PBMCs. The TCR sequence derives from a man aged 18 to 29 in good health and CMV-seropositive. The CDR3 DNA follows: TGTGCCAGCAGCCCAGAAATGCAGGACAAGCAGTACTTC. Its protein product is CASSPEMQDKQYF.